One and the same sample provided the 11 T cell receptor beta chains below, sequenced in a study of cytomegalovirus exposure and HLA in healthy donors. The PCR made use of 60 Vbeta and 13 Jbeta primers. Produced via immunoSEQ multiplex PCR; TCRdb's table is partial and in-frame only. The table lists fewer than 200,000 clones, roughly 84% of them singletons, with around 1.5% in the top ten. Sequenced sample: PBMCs. These receptors were obtained from a male donor in good health and CMV-seronegative.

This clone turned up a few times. The rearrangement links TRBV19 to TRBJ1-2; TRBD1 aligns across 8 bases. The CDR3 totals 14 residues. Germline-derived CDR1 and CDR2 are LNHDA and SQIVND (reference sequence). The V segment lost 6 bases and the J segment 0 bases; nucleotides outside the gene matches: 3. In nucleotides, the CDR3 is TGTGCCAGTAGAACAGGGGGAACTAACTATGGCTACACCTTC. Its protein product is CASRTGGTNYGYTF.

This clone was detected only a few times. The chain has TRBV18 and TRBJ1-5; D is ambiguous. CDR1 is KGHSH, CDR2 LQKENI, per germline. This CDR3 region has 16 residues. V lost 2 bases, J lost 4 bases, and 15 bases lay in between. The CDR3 coding sequence is TGTGCCAGCTCACCAGGTTCCACTCTGGTTAATCAGCCCCAGCATTTT. This translates into CASSPGSTLVNQPQHF.

The V gene is TRBV19, the J gene TRBJ2-5; D uncertain. The DNA end lines up better with TRBJ2-7; the J call may be wrong. The germline V gene encodes CDR1 LNHDA and CDR2 SQIVND (reference sequence). CDR3 length: 13 residues. The CDR3 here is CASSTPSSYEQYF. CDR3 DNA: TGTGCCAGTAGTACGCCAAGTTCCTACGAGCAGTACTTC.

This clone showed up just a few times. V is TRBV10-3 and J is TRBJ1-2; D might be TRBD1 (5 bases). Germline CDR1 ENHRY, CDR2 SYGVKD. Trimming cost V 2 bases and J 5 bases, with 15 bases left between them. This CDR3 contains 15 residues. The CDR3 loop is CAISEARGVGYGYTF. CDR3 coding DNA: TGTGCCATCAGTGAGGCGCGGGGGGTGGGATATGGCTACACCTTC.

V is TRBV11-2 and J is TRBJ1-6; 7 positions agree with TRBD1. Germline V gives CDR1 SGHAT, CDR2 FQNNGV. Germline trimming cut 3 bases from V and 9 bases from J; bases unmatched to any gene: 2. This CDR3 spans 13 amino acids. The CDR3 here is CASSFNRGSPLHF. For the CDR3, the DNA is TGTGCCAGCAGCTTTAACAGGGGTTCACCCCTCCACTTT.

This clone has a single count. The V call is TRBV15, the J call TRBJ1-2, with 7 bases identical to TRBD1. After removal of 4 bases from V and 4 bases from J, the junction contained 3 bases not matched to a gene. Per germline, CDR1 LNHNV and CDR2 YYDKDF (reference sequence). The CDR3 extends over 13 amino acids. CDR3 protein: CATSTGTAYGYTF. DNA of the CDR3: TGTGCCACCAGCACCGGGACAGCCTATGGCTACACCTTC.

This chain links TRBV20-1 with TRBJ2-1, with TRBD2 as a possible D gene (5 bases). This CDR3 region has 10 residues. CDR1 DFQATT and CDR2 SNEGSKA come from the germline V gene (reference sequence). The V and J ends lost 6 bases and 6 bases respectively, with 6 bases between them. This CDR3 reads CSAGGNEQFF. In DNA form, the CDR3 reads TGCAGTGCCGGAGGCAATGAGCAGTTCTTC.

This clone was seen more than once but under ten times. This chain connects TRBV6-6 to TRBJ1-5; D gene ambiguous. The length of the CDR3 is 13 residues. Germline V lookup: CDR1 MNHNY, CDR2 SVGAGI (reference sequence). V lost 7 bases, J lost 1 base, and 8 bases lay in between. Written as DNA, the CDR3 is TGTGCCAGCATGCCAGGAAGCAATCAGCCCCAGCATTTT. It is translated as CASMPGSNQPQHF.

V and J are TRBV5-1 and TRBJ2-7; a possible D gene is TRBD1 (8 bases). Trimming removed 5 bases from V and 2 bases from J, with 14 bases in between. The CDR3 sequence is 14 residues long. CDR1 and CDR2 from the germline V gene are SGHRS and YFSETQ. CDR3 nucleotide sequence: TGCGCCAGCAGAGCGGGGACAGGTCCCTACGAGCAGTACTTC. It specifies CASRAGTGPYEQYF.

CDR3 sequence (DNA): TGTGCCAGCAGTTCCGGAGGGGTTGGCTACACCTTC. The encoded protein is CASSSGGVGYTF. V usage is TRBV6-6 and J usage is TRBJ1-2; D perhaps matches TRBD1 (5 bases). CDR1 and CDR2 (germline): MNHNY, SVGAGI (reference sequence). Trimming removed 4 bases from V and 7 bases from J, with 10 bases in between. This CDR3 spans 12 amino acids.

A few counts support this clone. V and J are TRBV10-1 and TRBJ1-1, with 9 bases matching TRBD1. The J segment lost 4 bases and the V segment lost 6 bases, leaving 3 bases of the junction unmatched. The CDR3 is 13 residues long. Germline V gene sequence: CDR1 WNHNN, CDR2 SYGVQD (reference sequence). The CDR3 DNA reads as TGCGCCAGCAGGGGACAGGGATCCACTGAAGCTTTCTTT. Protein: CASRGQGSTEAFF.